These 5 T cell receptor beta chains came from one sample sequenced in a study of beta chain features in type 1 diabetes. Expressed TCRB transcripts were sequenced because the isolated RNA had all been reverse transcribed beforehand. Some clones are missing from TCRdb's copy, which holds only in-frame ones; the method was immunoSEQ multiplex PCR. This table has under 500,000 clones, roughly 31% appearing once. What was sequenced was naive CD4+ T cells from blood. These receptors came from a man younger than 30 in good health.

This clone was seen more than once but under ten times. J is TRBJ2-3 and V is TRBV11-3; D uncertain. Germline V gene data show CDR1 as SGHNT and CDR2 as YENEEA. This CDR3 has 14 amino acids. V was clipped by 1 base and J by 0 bases, with 5 bases between them. The CDR3 sequence is CASSLGGSTDTQYF. The CDR3 region has the DNA TGTGCCAGCAGCTTAGGCGGTAGCACAGATACGCAGTATTTT.

The chain has TRBV29-1 and TRBJ1-2, with 8 bases aligning to TRBD1. Germline CDR1 and CDR2: SQVTM and ANQGSEA. CDR3 size: 12 residues. V trimming: 4 bases; J trimming: 7 bases; junction bases outside the gene matches: 5. The CDR3 DNA sequence: TGCAGCGTTGGGACAGGGTGGACTGGCTACACCTTC. Its protein is CSVGTGWTGYTF.

This clone occurred a few times. The chain combines TRBV9 with TRBJ2-2, with 7 positions matching TRBD1. The germline CDR1 and CDR2 sequences are SGDLS and YYNGEE. The junction had 2 bases not matched to a gene; V was cut back by 3 bases and J by 0 bases. The CDR3 is made up of 15 amino acids. CDR3 sequence: CASSEGTANTGELFF. Here the CDR3 DNA reads TGTGCCAGCAGCGAGGGGACAGCGAACACCGGGGAGCTGTTTTTT.

The CDR3 DNA is TGTGCCTGGAGTGTACGAGGGCTCTCCCGTGAAGCTTTCTTT. Protein: CAWSVRGLSREAFF. This chain connects TRBV30 to TRBJ1-1; D is unresolved. V was cut by 0 bases and J by 7 bases, with 15 bases left in between. The CDR3 runs 14 residues. Germline CDR1 GTSNPN, CDR2 SVGIG (reference sequence).

This chain connects TRBV9 to TRBJ2-1; 11 positions match TRBD2. After removal of 7 bases from V and 3 bases from J, the junction contained 6 bases not matched to a gene. CDR3 length equals 15 residues. The V gene's germline CDR1 is SGDLS and CDR2 YYNGEE. The CDR3 coding sequence is TGTGCCAGCTCCGGGGGACTAGCGGTCTACAATGAGCAGTTCTTC. Translating gives CASSGGLAVYNEQFF.